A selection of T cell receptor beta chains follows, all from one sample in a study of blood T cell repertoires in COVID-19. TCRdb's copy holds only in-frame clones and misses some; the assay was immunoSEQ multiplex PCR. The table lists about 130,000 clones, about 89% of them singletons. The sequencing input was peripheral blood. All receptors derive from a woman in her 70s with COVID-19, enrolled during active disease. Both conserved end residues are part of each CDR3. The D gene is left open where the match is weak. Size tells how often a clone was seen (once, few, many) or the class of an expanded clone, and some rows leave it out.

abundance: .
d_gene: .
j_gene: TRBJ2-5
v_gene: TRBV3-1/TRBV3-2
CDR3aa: CASSQAGGGETQYF
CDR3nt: TGTGCCAGCAGCCAAGCGGGGGGCGGAGAGACCCAGTACTTC

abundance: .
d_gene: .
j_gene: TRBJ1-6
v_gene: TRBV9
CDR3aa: CASSVSGVNSPLHF
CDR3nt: TGTGCCAGCAGCGTCTCGGGGGTTAATTCACCCCTCCACTTT

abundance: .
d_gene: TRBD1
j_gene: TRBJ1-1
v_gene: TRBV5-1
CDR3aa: CASSAGQPAGNTEAFF
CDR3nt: TGCGCCAGCAGCGCGGGACAGCCTGCCGGGAACACTGAAGCTTTCTTT

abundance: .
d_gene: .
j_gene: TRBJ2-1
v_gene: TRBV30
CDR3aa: CAWSRGTGLNNEQFF
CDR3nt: TGTGCCTGGAGCCGGGGGACCGGGCTAAACAATGAGCAGTTCTTC

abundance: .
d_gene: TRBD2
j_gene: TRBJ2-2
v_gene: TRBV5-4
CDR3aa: CASSLGGVWDTGELFF
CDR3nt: TGTGCCAGCAGCCTCGGGGGGGTGTGGGACACCGGGGAGCTGTTTTTT

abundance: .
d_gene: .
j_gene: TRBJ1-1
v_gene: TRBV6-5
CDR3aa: CASRGHRNTEAFF
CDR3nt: TGTGCCAGCAGAGGACACCGGAACACTGAAGCTTTCTTT

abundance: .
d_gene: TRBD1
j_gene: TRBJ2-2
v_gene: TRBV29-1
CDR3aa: CSVQTRGRWAANTGELFF
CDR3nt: TGCAGCGTCCAGACCAGGGGGCGCTGGGCCGCGAACACCGGGGAGCTGTTTTTT

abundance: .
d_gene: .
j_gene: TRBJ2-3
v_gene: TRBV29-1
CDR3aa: CSAGLAAADTQYF
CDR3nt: TGCAGCGCTGGCCTAGCAGCGGCGGATACGCAGTATTTT

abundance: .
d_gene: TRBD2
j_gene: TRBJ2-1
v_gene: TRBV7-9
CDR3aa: CASSPSSGYPSSYNEQFF
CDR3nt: TGTGCCAGCAGCCCCTCTAGCGGGTACCCGAGCTCCTACAATGAGCAGTTCTTC

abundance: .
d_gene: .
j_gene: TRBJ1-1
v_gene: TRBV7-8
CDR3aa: CASRPGANTEAFF
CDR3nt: TGTGCCAGCAGACCCGGAGCGAACACTGAAGCTTTCTTT

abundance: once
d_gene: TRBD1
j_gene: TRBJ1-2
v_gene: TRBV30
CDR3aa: CAYTTGAKNYGYTF
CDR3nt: TGTGCCTACACGACAGGGGCTAAGAACTATGGCTACACCTTC

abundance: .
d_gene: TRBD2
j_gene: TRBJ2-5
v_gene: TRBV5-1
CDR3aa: CASSLRVAGVQETQYF
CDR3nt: TGCGCCAGCAGCTTGAGGGTAGCGGGGGTCCAAGAGACCCAGTACTTC

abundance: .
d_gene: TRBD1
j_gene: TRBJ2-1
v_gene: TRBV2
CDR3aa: CASGQGQHQYDEQFF
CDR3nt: TGTGCCTCAGGGCAGGGACAGCATCAATACGATGAGCAGTTCTTC

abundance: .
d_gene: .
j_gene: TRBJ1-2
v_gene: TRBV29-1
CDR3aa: CSVEDFGTYGYTF
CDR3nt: TGCAGCGTTGAAGATTTTGGCACGTATGGCTACACCTTC

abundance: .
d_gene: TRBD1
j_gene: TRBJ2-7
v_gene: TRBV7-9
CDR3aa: CASSLAPGQGEQYF
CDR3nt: TGTGCCAGCAGCTTAGCGCCCGGACAGGGGGAGCAGTACTTC

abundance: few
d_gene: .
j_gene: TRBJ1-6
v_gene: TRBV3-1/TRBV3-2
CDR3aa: CASSPWTVGSPLHF
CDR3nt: TGTGCCAGCAGCCCATGGACAGTCGGTTCACCCCTCCACTTT

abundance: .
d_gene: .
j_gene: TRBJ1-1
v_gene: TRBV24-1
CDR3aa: CATSATGRYTEAFF
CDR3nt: TGTGCCACCAGCGCAACGGGAAGGTACACTGAAGCTTTCTTT

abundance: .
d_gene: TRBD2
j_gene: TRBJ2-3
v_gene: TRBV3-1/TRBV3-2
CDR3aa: CASSQTRGGRVDTQYF
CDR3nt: TGTGCCAGCAGCCAAACCCGGGGGGGCCGGGTAGATACGCAGTATTTT

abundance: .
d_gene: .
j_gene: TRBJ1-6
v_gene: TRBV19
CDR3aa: CASEESYNSPLHF
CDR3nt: TGTGCCAGTGAAGAGAGTTATAATTCACCCCTCCACTTT

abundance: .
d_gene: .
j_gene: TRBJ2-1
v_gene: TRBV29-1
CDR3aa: CSVDQGLTSDEQFF
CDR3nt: TGCAGCGTTGACCAAGGACTTACCTCCGATGAGCAGTTCTTC

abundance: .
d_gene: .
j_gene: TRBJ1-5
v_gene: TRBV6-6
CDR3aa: CASTAGGGDQPQHF
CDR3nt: TGTGCCAGCACCGCCGGAGGGGGGGATCAGCCCCAGCATTTT

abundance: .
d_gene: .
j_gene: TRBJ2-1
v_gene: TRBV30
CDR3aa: CAWTPDGYNEQFF
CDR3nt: TGTGCCTGGACCCCAGACGGGTACAATGAGCAGTTCTTC

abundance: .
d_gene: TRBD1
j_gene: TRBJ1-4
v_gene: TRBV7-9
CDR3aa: CASSLAGQGGLEKLFF
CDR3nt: TGTGCCAGCAGCTTAGCGGGGCAGGGGGGCTTGGAAAAACTGTTTTTT

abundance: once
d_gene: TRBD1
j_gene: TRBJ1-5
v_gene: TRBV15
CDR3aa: CATSGPGQGAGDFQGEPQHF
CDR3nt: TGTGCCACCAGCGGCCCGGGACAGGGGGCAGGAGATTTCCAAGGTGAGCCCCAGCATTTT

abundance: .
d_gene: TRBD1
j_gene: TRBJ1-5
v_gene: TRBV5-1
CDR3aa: CASSWGQGNNQPQHF
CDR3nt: TGCGCCAGCAGCTGGGGACAGGGCAACAATCAGCCCCAGCATTTT

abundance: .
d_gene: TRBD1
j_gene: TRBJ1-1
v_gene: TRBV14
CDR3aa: CASSFGQGSTEAFF
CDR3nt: TGTGCCAGCAGCTTCGGACAGGGGAGCACTGAAGCTTTCTTT

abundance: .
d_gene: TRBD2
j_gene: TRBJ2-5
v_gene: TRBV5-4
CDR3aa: CALGRGGQETQYF
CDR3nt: TGTGCCTTGGGACGGGGGGGCCAAGAGACCCAGTACTTC

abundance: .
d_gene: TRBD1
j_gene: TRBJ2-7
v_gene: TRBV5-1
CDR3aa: CASSLAPGQGYEQYF
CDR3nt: TGCGCCAGCAGCTTGGCCCCGGGACAGGGCTACGAGCAGTACTTC

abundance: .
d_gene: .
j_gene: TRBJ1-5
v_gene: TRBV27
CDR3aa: CASSSGMGEVGVQPQHF
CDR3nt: TGTGCCAGCAGTTCGGGTATGGGGGAGGTGGGCGTTCAGCCCCAGCATTTT

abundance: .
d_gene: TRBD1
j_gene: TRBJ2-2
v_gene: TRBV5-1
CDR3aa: CASSIDRVTGELFF
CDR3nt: TGCGCCAGCAGCATAGACAGGGTCACCGGGGAGCTGTTTTTT

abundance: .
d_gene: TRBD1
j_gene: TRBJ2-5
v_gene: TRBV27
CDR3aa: CASSSHGDRAYQETQYF
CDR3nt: TGTGCCAGCAGCTCCCACGGGGACAGGGCATATCAAGAGACCCAGTACTTC

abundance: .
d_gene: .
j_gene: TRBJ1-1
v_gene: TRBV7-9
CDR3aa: CASLRVAEAFF
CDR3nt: TGTGCCAGCCTCCGGGTTGCTGAAGCTTTCTTT

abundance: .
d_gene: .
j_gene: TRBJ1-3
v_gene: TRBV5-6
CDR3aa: CASSLGHPSSGSTIYF
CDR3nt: TGTGCCAGCAGCTTAGGACACCCTTCCTCTGGAAGCACCATATATTTT

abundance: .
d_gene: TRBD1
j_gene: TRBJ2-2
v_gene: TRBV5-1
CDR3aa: CASLTGQGSNTGELFF
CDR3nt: TGCGCCAGCCTGACGGGACAGGGGTCGAACACCGGGGAGCTGTTTTTT

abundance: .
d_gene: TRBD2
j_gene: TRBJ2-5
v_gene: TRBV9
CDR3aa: CASSDGLAGVQETQYF
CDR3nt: TGTGCCAGCAGCGACGGACTAGCGGGGGTCCAAGAGACCCAGTACTTC

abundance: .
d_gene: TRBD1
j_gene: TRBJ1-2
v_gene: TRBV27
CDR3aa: CASSLSPDRGSRGYTF
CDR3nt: TGTGCCAGCAGTTTATCCCCGGACAGGGGCTCGCGGGGCTACACCTTC

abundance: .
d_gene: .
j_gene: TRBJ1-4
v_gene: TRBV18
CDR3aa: CASSPRRATNEKLFF
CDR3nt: TGTGCCAGCTCACCGCGACGGGCAACTAATGAAAAACTGTTTTTT

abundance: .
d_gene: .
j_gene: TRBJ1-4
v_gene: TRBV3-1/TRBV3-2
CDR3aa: CASSPTGTTNEKLFF
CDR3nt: TGTGCCAGCAGCCCTACAGGAACAACTAATGAAAAACTGTTTTTT

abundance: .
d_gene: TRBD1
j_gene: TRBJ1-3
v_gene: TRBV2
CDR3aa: CASMGYSEGAARGNTIYF
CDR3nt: TGTGCCAGCATGGGGTATAGCGAGGGGGCGGCACGTGGAAACACCATATATTTT

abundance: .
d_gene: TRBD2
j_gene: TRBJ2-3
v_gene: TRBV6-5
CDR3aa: CASRWGGGGTDTQYF
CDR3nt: TGTGCCAGCAGGTGGGGCGGGGGAGGCACAGATACGCAGTATTTT

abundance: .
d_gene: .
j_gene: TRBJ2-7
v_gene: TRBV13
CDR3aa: CASSLGLDAVSSYEQYF
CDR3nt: TGTGCCAGCAGCTTAGGCCTAGACGCAGTAAGCTCCTACGAGCAGTACTTC

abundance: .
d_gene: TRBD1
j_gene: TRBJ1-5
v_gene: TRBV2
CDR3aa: CASRDGTVNQPQHF
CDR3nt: TGTGCCAGCAGGGATGGGACAGTCAATCAGCCCCAGCATTTT

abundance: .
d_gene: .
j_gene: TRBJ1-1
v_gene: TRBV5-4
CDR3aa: CATTGRMNTEAFF
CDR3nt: TGTGCCACCACAGGGCGGATGAACACTGAAGCTTTCTTT

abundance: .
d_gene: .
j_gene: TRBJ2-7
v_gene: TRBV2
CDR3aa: CASGGRVGEQYF
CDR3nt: TGTGCCAGCGGCGGCAGGGTCGGCGAGCAGTACTTC

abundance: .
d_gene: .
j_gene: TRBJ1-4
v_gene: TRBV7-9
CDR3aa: CASSLSVGPNEKLFF
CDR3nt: TGTGCCAGCAGCTTATCGGTCGGTCCTAATGAAAAACTGTTTTTT

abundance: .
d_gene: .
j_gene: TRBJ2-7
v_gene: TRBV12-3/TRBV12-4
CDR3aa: CASSRTLYEQYF
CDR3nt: TGTGCCAGCAGCCGGACTCTTTACGAGCAGTACTTC

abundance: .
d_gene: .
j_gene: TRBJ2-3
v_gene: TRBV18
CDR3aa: CASSPIVIRRDRTDTQYF
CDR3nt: TGTGCCAGCTCTCCAATCGTTATTAGGAGGGATCGCACAGATACGCAGTATTTT